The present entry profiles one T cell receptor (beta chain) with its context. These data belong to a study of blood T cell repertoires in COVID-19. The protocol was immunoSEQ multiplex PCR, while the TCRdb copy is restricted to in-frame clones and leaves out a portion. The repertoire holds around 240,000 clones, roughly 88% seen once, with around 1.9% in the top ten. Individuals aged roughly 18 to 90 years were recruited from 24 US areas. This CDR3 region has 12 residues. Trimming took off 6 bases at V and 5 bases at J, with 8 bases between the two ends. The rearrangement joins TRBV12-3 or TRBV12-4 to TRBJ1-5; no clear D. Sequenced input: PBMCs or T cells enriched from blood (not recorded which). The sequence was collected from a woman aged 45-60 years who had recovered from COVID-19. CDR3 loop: CASSRYDQPQHF. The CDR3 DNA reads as TGTGCCAGCAGCCGCTATGATCAGCCCCAGCATTTT.